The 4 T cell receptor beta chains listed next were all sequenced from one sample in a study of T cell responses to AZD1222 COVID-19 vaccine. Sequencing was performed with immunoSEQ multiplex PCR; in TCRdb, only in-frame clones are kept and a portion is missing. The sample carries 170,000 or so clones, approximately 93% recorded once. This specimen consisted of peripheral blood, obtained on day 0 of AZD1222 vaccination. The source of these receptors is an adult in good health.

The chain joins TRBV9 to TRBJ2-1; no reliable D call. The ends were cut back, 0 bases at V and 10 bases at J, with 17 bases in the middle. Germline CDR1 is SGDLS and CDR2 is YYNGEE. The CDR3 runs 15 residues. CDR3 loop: CASSVERVANEEQFF. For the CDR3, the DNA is TGTGCCAGCAGCGTAGAAAGGGTTGCGAATGAGGAGCAGTTCTTC.

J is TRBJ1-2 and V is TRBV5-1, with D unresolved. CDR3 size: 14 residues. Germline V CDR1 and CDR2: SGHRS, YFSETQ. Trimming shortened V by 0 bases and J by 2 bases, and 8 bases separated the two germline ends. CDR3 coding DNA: TGCGCCAGCAGCTTGGCCGCAGCCAACTATGGCTACACCTTC. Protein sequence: CASSLAAANYGYTF.

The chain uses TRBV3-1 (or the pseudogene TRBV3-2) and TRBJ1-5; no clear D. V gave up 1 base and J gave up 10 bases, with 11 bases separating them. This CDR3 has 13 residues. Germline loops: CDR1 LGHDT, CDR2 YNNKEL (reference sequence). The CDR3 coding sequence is TGTGCCAGCAGCCAAGGTAGCCCAATCCCCCAGCATTTT. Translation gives CASSQGSPIPQHF.

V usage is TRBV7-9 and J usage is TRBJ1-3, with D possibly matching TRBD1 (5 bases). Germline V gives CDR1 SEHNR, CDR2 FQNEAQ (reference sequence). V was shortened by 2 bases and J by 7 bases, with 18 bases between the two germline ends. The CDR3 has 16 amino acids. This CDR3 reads CASSLRAGTESNTIYF. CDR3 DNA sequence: TGTGCCAGCAGCTTAAGAGCCGGGACGGAGAGTAACACCATATATTTT.